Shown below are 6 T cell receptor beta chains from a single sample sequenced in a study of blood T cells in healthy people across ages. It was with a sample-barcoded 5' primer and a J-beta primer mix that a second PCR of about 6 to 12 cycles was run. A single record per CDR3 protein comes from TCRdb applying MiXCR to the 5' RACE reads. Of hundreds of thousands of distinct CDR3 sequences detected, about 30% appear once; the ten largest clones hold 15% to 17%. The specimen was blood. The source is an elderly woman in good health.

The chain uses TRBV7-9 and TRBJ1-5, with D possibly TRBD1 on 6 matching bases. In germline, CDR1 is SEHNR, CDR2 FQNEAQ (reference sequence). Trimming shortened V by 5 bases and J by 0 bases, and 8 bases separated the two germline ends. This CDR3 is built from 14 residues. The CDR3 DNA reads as TGTGCCAGCAGCCCGGACAGTAGCAATCAGCCCCAGCATTTT. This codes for CASSPDSSNQPQHF.

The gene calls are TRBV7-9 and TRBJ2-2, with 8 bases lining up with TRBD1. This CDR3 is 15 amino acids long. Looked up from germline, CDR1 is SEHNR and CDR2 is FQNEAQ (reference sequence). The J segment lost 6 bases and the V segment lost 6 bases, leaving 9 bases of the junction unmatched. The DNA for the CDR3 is TGTGCCAGCAGTGACAGGGGTGTCGGGGCCGGGGAGCTGTTTTTT. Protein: CASSDRGVGAGELFF.

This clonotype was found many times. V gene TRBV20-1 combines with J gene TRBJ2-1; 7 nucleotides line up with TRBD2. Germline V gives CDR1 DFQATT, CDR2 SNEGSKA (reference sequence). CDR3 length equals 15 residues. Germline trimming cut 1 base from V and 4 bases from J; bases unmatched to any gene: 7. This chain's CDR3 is CSARGGSGIYNEQFF. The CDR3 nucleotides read TGCAGTGCTAGAGGCGGGAGTGGGATATACAATGAGCAGTTCTTC.

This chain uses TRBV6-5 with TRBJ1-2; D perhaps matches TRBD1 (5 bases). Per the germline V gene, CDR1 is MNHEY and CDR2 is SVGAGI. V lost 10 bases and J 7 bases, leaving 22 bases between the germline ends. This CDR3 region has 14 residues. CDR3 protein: CAISPGGGGSGYTF. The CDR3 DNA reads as TGTGCCATCTCCCCGGGGGGGGGAGGGAGTGGCTACACCTTC.

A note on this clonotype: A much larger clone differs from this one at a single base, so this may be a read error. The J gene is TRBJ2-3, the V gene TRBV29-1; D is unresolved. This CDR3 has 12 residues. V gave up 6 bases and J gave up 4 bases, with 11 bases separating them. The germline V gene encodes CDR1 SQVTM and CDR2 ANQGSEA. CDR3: CSVEKSADTQYF. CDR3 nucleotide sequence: TGCAGCGTGGAAAAAAGCGCAGATACGCAGTATTTT.

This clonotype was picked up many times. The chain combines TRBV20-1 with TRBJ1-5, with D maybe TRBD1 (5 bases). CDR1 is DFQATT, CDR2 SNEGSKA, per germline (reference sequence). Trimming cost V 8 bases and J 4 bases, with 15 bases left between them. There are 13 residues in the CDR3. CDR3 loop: CSSRAAYNQPQHF. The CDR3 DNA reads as TGCAGTTCCAGGGCCGCCTATAATCAGCCCCAGCATTTT.